Each of the 15 T cell receptor beta chains below was sequenced from the same sample in a study of shared clonotypes between healthy human individuals. Sequenced by immunoSEQ multiplex PCR; TCRdb stores in-frame clones only, minus some. The repertoire holds fewer than 1.8 million clones, with approximately 98.5% as singletons. Specimen: naive CD4+ T cells sorted from blood. The subset: CD45RA+ positively selected. Every receptor here comes from a man aged 25-45 years in good health.

This chain joins TRBV6-1 and TRBJ2-1; TRBD2 matches at 7 bases. The CDR3 is made up of 14 amino acids. The germline V gene has CDR1 MNHNS and CDR2 SASEGT. J gave up 4 bases and V 6 bases, and 6 bases lay outside the gene matches. The CDR3 is CASSGEGQYNEQFF. CDR3 bases: TGTGCCAGCAGCGGGGAGGGCCAGTACAATGAGCAGTTCTTC.

This clone was seen once. V is TRBV5-4 and J is TRBJ1-1, with D hard to call. Trimming stripped 3 bases from V and 0 bases from J, with 15 bases between. This CDR3 is built from 16 residues. The germline CDR1 and CDR2 sequences are SGHNT and YYREEE (reference sequence). CDR3 loop: CASSSEPLQMNTEAFF. The CDR3 coding sequence is TGTGCCAGCAGCTCCGAGCCATTACAAATGAACACTGAAGCTTTCTTT.

J is TRBJ2-1 and V is TRBV11-2; tentative D call: TRBD2 (5 bases). The CDR3 sequence is 13 residues long. V lost 4 bases, J lost 6 bases, and 10 bases lay in between. Per germline, CDR1 SGHAT and CDR2 FQNNGV. The CDR3 spells CASSSDFLNEQFF. CDR3 nucleotides: TGTGCCAGCAGCTCGGACTTCCTCAATGAGCAGTTCTTC. The full variable domain, completed using reference TRBV11-2 and TRBJ2-1, is EAGVAQSPRYKIIEKRQSVAFWCNPISGHATLYWYQQILGQGPKLLIQFQNNGVVDDSQLPKDRFSAERLKGVDSTLKIQPAKLEDSAVYLCASSSDFLNEQFFGPGTRLTVL.

This chain links TRBV18 with TRBJ2-7, with D tentatively TRBD1 (5 bases). Per the germline V gene, CDR1 is KGHSH and CDR2 is LQKENI. V shed 6 bases and J shed 5 bases, with 23 bases lying between them. The CDR3 sequence is 16 residues long. CDR3 nucleotide sequence: TGTGCCAGCTCGAACCTACCCCAGGGCAAAACCGACGAGCAGTACTTC. This sequence encodes CASSNLPQGKTDEQYF.

J is TRBJ2-7 and V is TRBV7-8, with D possibly being TRBD2 (5 bases). Trimming left V 5 bases short and J 2 bases short, with 19 bases between. The CDR3 contains 16 residues. Germline CDR1 reads SGHVS; CDR2 reads FQNEAQ. The CDR3 sequence: CASSEAVQLYPYEQYF. The CDR3 region has the DNA TGTGCCAGCAGCGAAGCGGTCCAACTTTACCCCTACGAGCAGTACTTC.

The chain recombines TRBV12-2 with TRBJ1-5. TRBV12-2 is tagged as a pseudogene. This CDR3 is 16 amino acids long. The CDR3 sequence: CASRFRPRDSNQPQHF. The CDR3 DNA follows: TGTGCAAGTCGCTTCCGACCCCGGGATAGCAATCAGCCCCAGCATTTT.

V and J are TRBV29-1 and TRBJ2-1, with a tentative D call TRBD2 (5 bases). Per the germline V gene, CDR1 is SQVTM and CDR2 is ANQGSEA. The CDR3 runs to 16 residues. Trimming cost V 4 bases and J 1 base, with 17 bases left between them. This CDR3 reads CSVAAKRISSYNEQFF. The CDR3 nucleotides are TGCAGCGTTGCGGCTAAGCGGATATCGTCCTACAATGAGCAGTTCTTC.

The chain carries TRBV5-1 and TRBJ2-3, with 11 positions matching TRBD2. The CDR3 is 16 residues long. J gave up 6 bases and V 1 base, and 7 bases lay outside the gene matches. Per germline, CDR1 SGHRS and CDR2 YFSETQ. CDR3 residues: CASSLYASGRPDTQYF. The CDR3 coding sequence is TGCGCCAGCAGCTTGTATGCTAGCGGGAGGCCCGATACGCAGTATTTT.

The gene calls are TRBV18 and TRBJ1-3; D remains ambiguous. From germline, CDR1 is KGHSH and CDR2 LQKENI. The V end was cut by 0 bases, the J end by 4 bases, with 10 bases between. The CDR3 is made up of 15 amino acids. CDR3 sequence (DNA): TGTGCCAGCTCACCACCGGAGTTCACCGGAAACACCATATATTTT. Translated, it gives CASSPPEFTGNTIYF.

V gene TRBV14 combines with J gene TRBJ1-3; D gene unclear. Germline lookup yields CDR1 SGHDN and CDR2 FVKESK. The germline V and J ends were trimmed by 3 bases and 4 bases, with 13 bases remaining between them. CDR3 size: 15 residues. The CDR3, as DNA: TGTGCCAGCAGCCAGCCAGGTCTACCGGGAAACACCATATATTTT. This codes for CASSQPGLPGNTIYF.

CDR3 nucleotide sequence: TGCGCCAGCAGCCTTACCCCTAGCTCCAATGAGCAGTTCTTC. This codes for CASSLTPSSNEQFF. The chain recombines TRBV5-1 with TRBJ2-1; perhaps TRBD2 as D (5 bases). CDR3 length: 14 residues. CDR1 is SGHRS, CDR2 YFSETQ, per germline. Trimming stripped 4 bases from V and 6 bases from J, with 14 bases between.

The V gene is TRBV5-1, the J gene TRBJ2-1; 8 bases fit TRBD2. J lost 3 bases, V lost 4 bases, and 6 bases had no gene match. The germline V gene encodes CDR1 SGHRS and CDR2 YFSETQ. This CDR3 spans 15 amino acids. CDR3 loop: CASSPRTSRYNEQFF. DNA for the CDR3: TGCGCCAGCAGCCCACGGACTAGCCGCTACAATGAGCAGTTCTTC.

The chain combines TRBV9 with TRBJ2-7; TRBD2 matches at 7 bases. Germline V lookup: CDR1 SGDLS, CDR2 YYNGEE. J lost 7 bases, V lost 7 bases, and 11 bases had no gene match. This CDR3 spans 13 amino acids. CDR3 sequence reads: CASHRAGEREQYF. In DNA form, the CDR3 reads TGTGCCAGCCACCGGGCGGGAGAGCGAGAGCAGTACTTC.

The chain combines TRBV5-1 with TRBJ1-2; D call uncertain. Trimming shortened V by 4 bases and J by 6 bases, and 19 bases separated the two germline ends. Germline CDR1 and CDR2: SGHRS and YFSETQ. The length of the CDR3 is 15 residues. The CDR3 here is CASSPDRSGWDGYTF. CDR3 coding DNA: TGCGCCAGCAGCCCGGACCGCTCGGGATGGGATGGCTACACCTTC.

The chain combines TRBV5-4 with TRBJ1-4, with D unclear. CDR3 length: 13 amino acids. The germline V gene has CDR1 SGHNT and CDR2 YYREEE (reference sequence). V shed 3 bases and J shed 10 bases, with 13 bases lying between them. This chain's CDR3 is CASSSGTSVKLFF. The CDR3 bases are TGTGCCAGCAGCTCGGGTACCTCAGTAAAACTGTTTTTT.